This T cell receptor (beta chain) was identified in a study of technical replicates of blood from several donors. The table came from immunoSEQ multiplex PCR; TCRdb's copy has only in-frame clones and leaves some out. The sample gives over 50,000 clones, around 86% of which show up once; 4% to 5.5% is in the top ten. This clone was picked up one time. The germline CDR1 and CDR2 sequences are SGHTA and FQGNSA. The CDR3 is 15 residues long. Trimming cost V 5 bases and J 6 bases; bases outside gene matches: 8. Specimen: PBMCs. This chain connects TRBV7-2 to TRBJ2-7; TRBD2 matches at 12 bases. This TCR was recovered from a human donor in good health. Some clones in this sample may be carry-over from other donors' samples. The CDR3 DNA sequence: TGTGCCAGCAGCCTACTAGCGGGAGGACCCGCCGAGCAGTACTTC. Translation: CASSLLAGGPAEQYF.